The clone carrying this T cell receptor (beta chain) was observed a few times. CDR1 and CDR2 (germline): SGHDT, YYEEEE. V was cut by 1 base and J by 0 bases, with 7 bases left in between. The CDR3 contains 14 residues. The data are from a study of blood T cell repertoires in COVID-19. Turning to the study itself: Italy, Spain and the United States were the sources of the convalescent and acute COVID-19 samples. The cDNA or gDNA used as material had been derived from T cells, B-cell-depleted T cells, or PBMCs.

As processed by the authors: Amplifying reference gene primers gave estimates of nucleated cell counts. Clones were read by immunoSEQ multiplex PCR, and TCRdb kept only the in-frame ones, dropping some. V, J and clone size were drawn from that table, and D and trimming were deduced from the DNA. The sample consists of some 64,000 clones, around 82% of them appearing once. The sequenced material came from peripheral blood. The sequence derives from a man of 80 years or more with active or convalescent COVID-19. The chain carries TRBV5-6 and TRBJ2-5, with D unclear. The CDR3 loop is CASSLTVYQETQYF. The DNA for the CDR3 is TGTGCCAGCAGCTTGACAGTGTACCAAGAGACCCAGTACTTC.